These 11 T cell receptor beta chains share one sample of origin, sequenced in a study of blood T cell repertoires in COVID-19. TCRdb keeps only in-frame clones here, not all; method: immunoSEQ multiplex PCR. The table includes just under 150,000 clones, approximately 87% detected once. The sample consisted of peripheral blood. Receptors were obtained from a woman in her fifties or sixties with active or convalescent COVID-19.

The J gene is TRBJ2-2, the V gene TRBV7-6; TRBD2 is a possible D gene (6 bases). V gave up 5 bases and J gave up 1 base, with 17 bases separating them. CDR3 length: 17 residues. The germline V gene has CDR1 SGHVS and CDR2 FNYEAQ. In DNA form, the CDR3 reads TGTGCCAGCAGCCTCCCTGGTAGTAGCGGGAACACCGGGGAGCTGTTTTTT. Its translation: CASSLPGSSGNTGELFF. Filled out from reference TRBV7-6 and TRBJ2-2, the complete variable domain reads GAGVSQSPRYKVTKRGQDVALRCDPISGHVSLYWYRQALGQGPEFLTYFNYEAQQDKSGLPNDRFSAERPEGSISTLTIQRTEQRDSAMYRCASSLPGSSGNTGELFFGEGSRLTVL.

This chain links TRBV3-1 (or the pseudogene TRBV3-2) with TRBJ2-7, with 7 bases lining up with TRBD2. The CDR3 sequence is 17 residues long. Per the germline V gene, CDR1 is LGHDT and CDR2 is YNNKEL (reference sequence). The V gene end was trimmed by 2 bases and the J gene end by 3 bases; junction bases not matched to a gene: 13. The CDR3 DNA is TGTGCCAGCAGCCAAAGGTCCGGGGGGACCACACTCTACGAGCAGTACTTC. Its protein product is CASSQRSGGTTLYEQYF.

The chain recombines TRBV25-1 with TRBJ1-2; possible D gene TRBD1, 5 bases. This CDR3 has 13 residues. Trimming removed 3 bases at V and 10 bases at J, with 15 bases between. Germline V gene data show CDR1 as MGHDK and CDR2 as SYGVNS. This CDR3 is CASSEWGAGYYTF. The DNA for the CDR3 is TGTGCCAGCAGTGAGTGGGGCGCGGGATACTACACCTTC.

The V and J genes are TRBV7-2 and TRBJ2-7, with 8 bases that match TRBD2. The junction had 11 bases not matched to a gene; V was cut back by 1 base and J by 0 bases. The germline V gene has CDR1 SGHTA and CDR2 FQGNSA. This CDR3 comprises 18 residues. In DNA form, the CDR3 reads TGTGCCAGCAGCTTAGACCCCCCTCGACGGGGGGGCTCCTACGAGCAGTACTTC. It codes for CASSLDPPRRGGSYEQYF.

The chain couples TRBV19 to TRBJ2-6, with 10 bases fitting TRBD1. CDR3 length equals 21 residues. Germline CDR1 LNHDA, CDR2 SQIVND (reference sequence). J lost 1 base, V lost 2 bases, and 14 bases had no gene match. The CDR3 sequence: CASSIFRTGGFLNSGANVLTF. Written as DNA, the CDR3 is TGTGCCAGTAGTATATTTCGGACAGGGGGTTTTCTTAATTCTGGGGCCAACGTCCTGACTTTC.

This rearrangement joins TRBV6-5 to TRBJ1-6; 9 positions match TRBD1. J lost 7 bases, V lost 7 bases, and 8 bases had no gene match. Germline-derived CDR1 and CDR2 are MNHEY and SVGAGI. This CDR3 comprises 15 residues. The CDR3 region is CASKQGARKNSPLHF. CDR3 bases: TGTGCCAGCAAACAGGGGGCCCGGAAGAATTCACCCCTCCACTTT.

The chain joins TRBV6-1 to TRBJ1-1, with D maybe TRBD1 (5 bases). Trimming took 3 bases from V and 10 from J, leaving 9 bases between them. CDR1 is MNHNS, CDR2 SASEGT, per germline. This CDR3 is built from 11 residues. The CDR3 sequence: CASSDGGSAFF. The CDR3 DNA sequence: TGTGCCAGCAGTGACGGGGGTTCAGCTTTCTTT.

This chain connects TRBV28 to TRBJ2-3, with 7 bases lining up with TRBD2. Germline-derived CDR1 and CDR2 are MDHEN and SYDVKM. This CDR3 spans 14 amino acids. V lost 6 bases and J lost 1; bases outside the gene matches: 4. The CDR3 DNA reads TGTGCCAGCAGAAGCGGGACCCGCACAGATACGCAGTATTTT. This translates into CASRSGTRTDTQYF.

The chain combines TRBV18 with TRBJ2-1, with D possibly matching TRBD1 (5 bases). The germline V gene encodes CDR1 KGHSH and CDR2 LQKENI. This CDR3 is 15 amino acids long. Trimming stripped 1 base from V and 7 bases from J, with 14 bases between. The CDR3 reads CASSPRRDGRNEQFF. The CDR3 coding sequence is TGTGCCAGCTCACCACGCAGGGATGGTAGGAATGAGCAGTTCTTC.

V gene TRBV5-1 combines with J gene TRBJ1-1, with D unclear. Deletions cut 0 bases from V and 1 base from J, with 7 bases between. Germline assignment: CDR1 SGHRS and CDR2 YFSETQ. The CDR3 totals 14 residues. The DNA of the CDR3 is TGCGCCAGCAGCTTGGCCTTGGCGAACACTGAAGCTTTCTTT. Amino acids: CASSLALANTEAFF.

The CDR3 here is CASLQGTDSNQPQHF. The CDR3 DNA is TGTGCCAGCCTTCAAGGAACAGATAGCAATCAGCCCCAGCATTTT. The rearrangement links TRBV28 to TRBJ1-5; no firm D call. Germline V CDR1 and CDR2: MDHEN, SYDVKM. The CDR3 consists of 15 residues. The ends were cut back, 8 bases at V and 0 bases at J, with 14 bases in the middle.